The rows below give T cell receptor beta chains drawn from one sample of a study of T cells in Graves' hyperthyroidism and ophthalmopathy. TCRdb redid the calling of the multiplex PCR reads with MiXCR, one entry per CDR3 protein. The sample holds 250,000 to 300,000 distinct CDR3 sequences, roughly 19% seen once. The specimen was blood. These receptors came from a man in his forties or fifties with Graves' ophthalmopathy. Both conserved end residues are trimmed from each CDR3. Fields, in order: CDR3 protein, J gene, V gene.

CDR3 protein: ATSVAAGGPSTGELF
J gene: TRBJ2-2
V gene: TRBV24-1

CDR3 protein: SAPDRGLNYGYT
J gene: TRBJ1-2
V gene: TRBV20-1

CDR3 protein: ASSPRGPAPQH
J gene: TRBJ1-5
V gene: TRBV11-2

CDR3 protein: SAASGTVSYEQY
J gene: TRBJ2-7
V gene: TRBV20-1

CDR3 protein: ASSSWTPRGPNEKLF
J gene: TRBJ1-4
V gene: TRBV28

CDR3 protein: ASSSPTVGGSGANVLT
J gene: TRBJ2-6
V gene: TRBV2

CDR3 protein: AWTQGNQPQH
J gene: TRBJ1-5
V gene: TRBV30

CDR3 protein: ASRMTSGNTGELF
J gene: TRBJ2-2
V gene: TRBV11-2

CDR3 protein: ASSPGAGGINTGELF
J gene: TRBJ2-2
V gene: TRBV7-2

CDR3 protein: AWSETSVHGYT
J gene: TRBJ1-2
V gene: TRBV30

CDR3 protein: ASRTGGSGYEQY
J gene: TRBJ2-7
V gene: TRBV6-1

CDR3 protein: ASSAFRGSHSYT
J gene: TRBJ1-2
V gene: TRBV10-1

CDR3 protein: ASSQQGRGNYGYT
J gene: TRBJ1-2
V gene: TRBV25-1

CDR3 protein: ATSDTSGSPLDTQY
J gene: TRBJ2-3
V gene: TRBV24-1

CDR3 protein: SARVPGLAGRSEQYEQF
J gene: TRBJ2-1
V gene: TRBV20-1